Listed below are T cell receptor beta chains from one sample, sequenced in a study of CD8+CD57+ T cells in acquired aplastic anemia. MiXCR, run by TCRdb on the reads, gives a single entry per CDR3 protein. The sample has more than 70,000 distinct CDR3 sequences, roughly 70% seen once. The source material was sorted CD4+, CD8+, or CD8+CD57+ T cells (not recorded which) from PBMCs. All receptors derive from a human donor with aplastic anemia. Each CDR3 is given with its conserved first and last residue. The D gene is left open where the match is weak. Some rows have no size entry. The others give once, few or many, or a class for an expanded clone.

TRBJ2-5 - TRBD1 16 TRBV2 TGTGCCAGCAGTGAGGCTAGACAGGGCGGACAAGAGACCCAGTACTTC CASSEARQGGQETQYF
TRBJ2-7 many TRBD1 17 TRBV6-1 TGTGCCAGCAGTGAATTGGGGAGGGGGACAGGGGACTACGAGCAGTACTTC CASSELGRGTGDYEQYF
TRBJ2-3 many - 13 TRBV6-4 TGTGCCAGCAGTGGACTAGAAACAGATACGCAGTATTTT CASSGLETDTQYF
TRBJ2-2 few - 15 TRBV7-8 TGTGCCAGCAGCTTAGTGCCAGGGAGGTCCGGGGAGCTGTTTTTT CASSLVPGRSGELFF
TRBJ2-3 - - 15 TRBV11-1 TGTGCCAGCAGCTTAGGTGACCCTAGGACAGATACGCAGTATTTT CASSLGDPRTDTQYF
TRBJ2-5 few TRBD1 15 TRBV19 TGTGCCAGTAGTACAGGGGGCGAGGGAAGAGAGACCCAGTACTTC CASSTGGEGRETQYF
TRBJ2-1 - - 15 TRBV7-8 TGTGCCAGCAGCTTGGGAGACGGGAGATGGAATGAGCAGTTCTTC CASSLGDGRWNEQFF
TRBJ1-2 many - 15 TRBV10-3 TGTGCCATCAGTGAGTCGACAGTAGCTAACTATGGCTACACCTTC CAISESTVANYGYTF
TRBJ1-1 - - 16 TRBV11-1 TGTGCCAGCAGTGAAGCGATAATGGGCAGGGATGAGGAAGCTTTCTTT CASSEAIMGRDEEAFF
TRBJ1-1 - - 14 TRBV6-2/TRBV6-3 TGTGCCAGCAGTTACGGAGGAGCCAACACTGAAGCTTTCTTT CASSYGGANTEAFF
TRBJ1-3 - - 17 TRBV5-1 TGCGCCAGCAGCTTGGGACAGGCGGGAGGCTCTGGAAACACCATATATTTT CASSLGQAGGSGNTIYF
TRBJ1-1 - TRBD1 14 TRBV2 TGTGCCAGCACCAGCGGACAGGGGAACACTGAAGCTTTCTTT CASTSGQGNTEAFF
TRBJ2-7 - TRBD1 14 TRBV15 TGTGCCACCAGCGGGGACAGGGGCGGGTACGAGCAGTACTTC CATSGDRGGYEQYF
TRBJ1-1 - - 16 TRBV19 TGTGCCAGTAGTATACGCCAGGGGAGCATGAACACTGAAGCTTTCTTT CASSIRQGSMNTEAFF
TRBJ2-5 - - 14 TRBV19 TGTGCCAGTAGTATAAAACTTCGCCAAGAGACCCAGTACTTC CASSIKLRQETQYF
TRBJ1-1 - - 14 TRBV10-3 TGTGCCATCAGTGAGTCAGGAATGAACACTGAAGCTTTCTTT CAISESGMNTEAFF
TRBJ2-3 - TRBD1 14 TRBV5-1 TGCACCAGCAGCACCGGACAGGGGACAGATACGCAGTATTTT CTSSTGQGTDTQYF
TRBJ1-2 many TRBD1 15 TRBV2 TGTGCCAGCAGTGAAGGAGAGACAGGGGGCTTTGGCTACACCTTC CASSEGETGGFGYTF
TRBJ1-5 - - 14 TRBV2 TGTACCAGCAGTTCAACAGGGAACAATCAGCCCCAGCATTTT CTSSSTGNNQPQHF
TRBJ2-7 - TRBD1 14 TRBV7-9 TGTGCCAGCAGCCCCAACCAGGGGGCCGGGGAGCAGTACTTC CASSPNQGAGEQYF
TRBJ1-1 - - 13 TRBV2 TGTGCCAGCAGTGAAGCCGGCAGGGGTGGAGCTTTCTTT CASSEAGRGGAFF
TRBJ2-7 - - 12 TRBV7-9 TGTGCCAGCAGCTTTAGGATCTACGAGCAGTACTTC CASSFRIYEQYF
TRBJ1-1 few - 13 TRBV6-1 TGTGCCAGCAGCGTAGCGAGAGGACGTGAAGCTTTCTTT CASSVARGREAFF
TRBJ1-2 - TRBD1 15 TRBV19 TGTGCCAGTAGTACCCCGACAGGGCATCCCTATGGCTACACCTTC CASSTPTGHPYGYTF
TRBJ2-7 few TRBD2 17 TRBV15 TGTGCCACCAGCAGAGATGGAGGCGGGGGGCACTCCTACGAGCAGTACTTC CATSRDGGGGHSYEQYF
TRBJ2-2 few TRBD2 15 TRBV19 TGTGCCAGTAGTAAAGGACTAGCAGCTCCGGAATCGGTGTTTTTT CASSKGLAAPESVFF
TRBJ2-7 - - 15 TRBV15 TGTGCCACCAGCAGAGGTAGTTCGACAGTTCCCGAGCAGTACTTC CATSRGSSTVPEQYF
TRBJ2-1 - - 14 TRBV15 TGTGCCACCAGCACGGGCCATTTCTACAATGAGCAGTTCTTC CATSTGHFYNEQFF
TRBJ1-5 - - 14 TRBV19 TGTGCCAGTTCTAGGGGTGGTAGCAATCAGCCCCAGCATTTT CASSRGGSNQPQHF
TRBJ2-7 few TRBD2 15 TRBV3-1 TGTGCCAGCAGCTATCCGGGACTAGCGGGAGACGAGCAGTACTTC CASSYPGLAGDEQYF
TRBJ2-3 - - 16 TRBV25-1 TGTGCCAGCAGTGACCCCCCGGGGAGACGGGCAGATACGCAGTATTTT CASSDPPGRRADTQYF
TRBJ2-1 - - 16 TRBV11-1 TGTGCCAGCAGGACGACCCCAGGGCCCTCCTACAATGAGCAGTTCTTC CASRTTPGPSYNEQFF
TRBJ1-5 - - 14 TRBV19 TGTGCCAGTAGCGAAGGGGCGAGCAATCAGCCCCAGCATTTT CASSEGASNQPQHF
TRBJ1-2 - - 12 TRBV20-1 TGCAGTGATCAGGGGAGTCCCTATGGCTACACCTTC CSDQGSPYGYTF
TRBJ2-7 once - 13 TRBV6-2/TRBV6-3 TGTGCCAGCAGTTTAGTCGGGAGCCACGAGCAGTACTTC CASSLVGSHEQYF
TRBJ1-2 - - 13 TRBV20-1 TGCAGTGCTAGAGCCGCGTTGGACGGTGGCTACACCTTC CSARAALDGGYTF
TRBJ2-1 - - 16 TRBV20-1 TGCAGTGCCCTCCCAATCGCGGGGGCCTCCTACAATGAGCAGTTCTTC CSALPIAGASYNEQFF
TRBJ1-3 - - 15 TRBV4-2 TGTGCCAGCAGCTTAGGCGCCGGGGGTGGAAACACCATATATTTT CASSLGAGGGNTIYF
TRBJ1-2 - - 14 TRBV7-9 TGTGCCAGCAGCTTAGCAAGGCACGCCTATGGCTACACCTTC CASSLARHAYGYTF
TRBJ2-5 - - 11 TRBV20-1 TGCAGTGCTAGGGATGGGGGGCAGCAGTACTTC CSARDGGQQYF
TRBJ2-1 few - 14 TRBV2 TGTGCCAGCAGCCAGGTGGCCTCCAGTGGTGAGCAGTTCTTC CASSQVASSGEQFF
TRBJ2-3 - - 14 TRBV10-3 TGTGCCATCAGTGAGTCCCCCTACACAGATACGCAGTATTTT CAISESPYTDTQYF
TRBJ1-4 - - 12 TRBV19 TGTGCCAGTAGTCACCGACAAGAAAAACTGTTTTTT CASSHRQEKLFF
TRBJ1-5 - - 14 TRBV2 TGTGCCAGCAGTGAAGCCTGGGGCAATCAGCCCCAGCATTTT CASSEAWGNQPQHF
TRBJ2-7 - - 13 TRBV10-3 TGTGCCAGCAGAAAGACAGTAACCTACGAGCAGTACTTC CASRKTVTYEQYF
TRBJ1-1 once TRBD1 15 TRBV15 TGTGCCACCAGCAGAGAACCGGGACAGGGGGTTGAAGCTTTCTTT CATSREPGQGVEAFF
TRBJ2-3 once - 17 TRBV24-1 TGTGCCACCAGCTCCCCGGCTAGCCACCTCGGACCAGATACGCAGTATTTT CATSSPASHLGPDTQYF
TRBJ2-6 - - 12 TRBV12-3/TRBV12-4 TGTGCCAGCAGTTTGCAAGGGCACGTCCTGACTTTC CASSLQGHVLTF
TRBJ2-7 few TRBD2 15 TRBV7-9 TGTGCCAGCAGCTGGTTAGCGGGAGCGTCCTACGAGCAGTACTTC CASSWLAGASYEQYF
TRBJ1-1 - - 18 TRBV19 TGTGCCAGTAGTATCCCAGCCAGACCGGGACTACGGAACACTGAAGCTTTCTTT CASSIPARPGLRNTEAFF
TRBJ1-1 - - 12 TRBV2 TGTGCCAGCAGTGAGGGAGGCACTGAAGCTTTCTTT CASSEGGTEAFF
TRBJ2-7 - - 15 TRBV25-1 TGTGCCAGCAGCGCGAGAGACAGTAATACCTACGAGCAGTACTTC CASSARDSNTYEQYF
TRBJ1-5 - TRBD1 14 TRBV7-9 TGTGCCAGCAGTTTGACCCAGGGGGCACAGCCCCAGCATTTT CASSLTQGAQPQHF
TRBJ2-2 - - 14 TRBV6-4 TGTGCCAGCAGCCTCGAACCGAACACCGGGGAGCTGTTTTTT CASSLEPNTGELFF